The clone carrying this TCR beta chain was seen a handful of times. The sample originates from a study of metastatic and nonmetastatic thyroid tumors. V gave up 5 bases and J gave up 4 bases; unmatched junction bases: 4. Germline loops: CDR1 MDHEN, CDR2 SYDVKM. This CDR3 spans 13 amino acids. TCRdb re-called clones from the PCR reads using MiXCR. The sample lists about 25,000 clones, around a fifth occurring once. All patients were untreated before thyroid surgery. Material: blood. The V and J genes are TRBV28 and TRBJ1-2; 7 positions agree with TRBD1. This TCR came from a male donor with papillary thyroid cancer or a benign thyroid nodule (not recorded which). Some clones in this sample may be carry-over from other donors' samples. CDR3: CASSQGGLYGYTF. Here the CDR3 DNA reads TGTGCCAGCAGTCAGGGGGGCCTCTATGGCTACACCTTC.